These 16 T cell receptor beta chains came from one sample sequenced in a study of blood T cell repertoires in COVID-19 (dated by TCRdb to 2018 to 2020). Library preparation employed the immunoSEQ multiplex PCR assay. TCRdb took over this immuneACCESS table, retaining in-frame rearrangements with V and J assigned. Such tables are incomplete; in checked studies, under half of the missing clones stem from an unresolved V gene, and the remainder is unexplained. A total of roughly 200,000 clones appear in this sample, 85% of them only once. The ten largest clones capture approximately 18% of the sample. The sample comprised PBMCs or T cells enriched from blood (not recorded which). Receptors originate from a man aged 40-49 years who had recovered from COVID-19.

This chain links TRBV23-1 with TRBJ2-6, with a possible D match to TRBD2 (5 bases). TRBV23-1 is known as an ORF, though its function is uncertain. The CDR3 spans 16 residues. The germline V and J ends were trimmed by 2 bases and 0 bases, with 8 bases remaining between them. The CDR3, as DNA: TGCGCCAGCAGTCAAGAGACTAACTCTGGGGCCAACGTCCTGACTTTC. Translation: CASSQETNSGANVLTF.

The chain recombines TRBV5-6 with TRBJ2-1; D uncertain. The germline gives CDR1 SGHDT, CDR2 YYEEEE. V was clipped by 0 bases and J by 7 bases, with 8 bases between them. The CDR3 has 13 amino acids. Written as DNA, the CDR3 is TGTGCCAGCAGCTTGGGCAGTCAGAATGAGCAGTTCTTC. It specifies CASSLGSQNEQFF.

The rearrangement joins TRBV5-8 to TRBJ2-7; 8 nucleotides align to TRBD2. Germline CDR1 reads SGHTS; CDR2 reads YDEGEE. This CDR3 is built from 14 residues. V lost 0 bases, J lost 4 bases, and 3 bases stayed unmatched. The CDR3 region has the DNA TGTGCCAGCAGCTTGGTTGCGGGAGGTTACGAGCAGTACTTC. Its protein product is CASSLVAGGYEQYF.

This chain joins TRBV6-2 or TRBV6-3 and TRBJ1-2, with a tentative D call TRBD1 (5 bases). CDR3 length: 12 residues. The V and J ends lost 5 bases and 8 bases respectively, with 12 bases between them. Germline lookup yields CDR1 MNHEY and CDR2 SVGEGT. CDR3 DNA: TGTGCCAGCAGTGGGGCAGCCTGGGGCTACACCTTC. It codes for CASSGAAWGYTF.

The V gene is TRBV5-4, the J gene TRBJ2-5; 11 nucleotides match TRBD1. CDR1 SGHNT and CDR2 YYREEE come from the germline V gene (reference sequence). The CDR3 has 16 residues. The V and J ends lost 2 bases and 4 bases, in that order; junction bases with no gene match: 7. The CDR3 sequence is CASSFGSGTGGETQYF. In nucleotides, the CDR3 is TGTGCCAGCAGCTTTGGCTCCGGGACAGGGGGAGAGACCCAGTACTTC.

This sequence joins TRBV29-1 and TRBJ1-3, with D unresolved. The germline V and J ends were trimmed by 6 bases and 1 base, with 10 bases remaining between them. This CDR3 region has 13 residues. Germline V gives CDR1 SQVTM, CDR2 ANQGSEA. CDR3 in DNA: TGCAGCGTCGAACCGGGGTCTGGAAACACCATATATTTT. Its translation: CSVEPGSGNTIYF.

The J gene is TRBJ2-7, the V gene TRBV2; 10 nucleotides line up with TRBD2. Germline V lookup: CDR1 SNHLY, CDR2 FYNNEI. The V and J ends lost 8 bases and 6 bases, in that order; junction bases with no gene match: 4. The CDR3 covers 12 residues. The CDR3 loop reads CASASGSFEQYF. CDR3 DNA sequence: TGTGCCAGCGCTAGCGGGAGTTTCGAGCAGTACTTC.

Points on this clone: A much larger clone lies a single base off, so this may be a read error. The rearrangement uses TRBV11-3 and TRBJ2-3; 8 bases are shared with TRBD1. Germline V gives CDR1 SGHNT, CDR2 YENEEA. This CDR3 has 13 amino acids. After removal of 5 bases from V and 4 bases from J, the junction contained 2 bases not matched to a gene. The CDR3 coding sequence is TGTGCCAGCAGCGCCAGGGGGCCAGATACGCAGTATTTT. The encoded protein is CASSARGPDTQYF.

The CDR3 region is CASSQGLAGTTDTQYF. For the CDR3, the DNA is TGTGCCAGCTCACAGGGACTAGCGGGGACCACAGATACGCAGTATTTT. The chain is built from TRBV18 and TRBJ2-3; 13 bases are shared with TRBD2. V lost 4 bases to trimming and J lost 2 bases; unmatched junction nucleotides: 3. Germline loops: CDR1 KGHSH, CDR2 LQKENI. This CDR3 has 16 residues.

V and J are TRBV19 and TRBJ2-7, with 7 positions matching TRBD2. This CDR3 spans 16 amino acids. Germline CDR1 and CDR2: LNHDA and SQIVND (reference sequence). J gave up 1 base and V 5 bases, and 11 bases lay outside the gene matches. CDR3 in amino acids: CASSAAGNGGSYEQYF. CDR3 nucleotide sequence: TGTGCCAGTAGTGCAGCAGGGAACGGGGGGTCCTACGAGCAGTACTTC.

This sequence joins TRBV4-1 and TRBJ1-1; 7 bases match TRBD1. CDR1 is MGHRA, CDR2 YSYEKL, per germline. CDR3 length equals 16 residues. V was pared by 3 bases and J by 7 bases, with 14 bases of the junction left unmatched. CDR3 bases: TGCGCCAGCAGCCACAGTGAAAGTCGGACAGGCGATGAAGCTTTCTTT. Translating gives CASSHSESRTGDEAFF.

The chain combines TRBV12-3 or TRBV12-4 with TRBJ2-5; D is ambiguous. V was trimmed by 1 base and J by 7 bases, leaving 7 bases between them. The CDR3 runs 12 residues. DNA of the CDR3: TGTGCCAGCAGTTTAGGTTCTTTGACCCAGTACTTC. It is translated as CASSLGSLTQYF.

V usage is TRBV30 and J usage is TRBJ1-2; the D is unclear. CDR1 GTSNPN and CDR2 SVGIG come from the germline V gene (reference sequence). CDR3 size: 14 residues. V gave up 0 bases and J gave up 8 bases, with 16 bases separating them. The DNA of the CDR3 is TGTGCCTGGAGTGTAAAGTTCAGAAAAAACGGCTACACCTTC. Translated, it gives CAWSVKFRKNGYTF.

The chain carries TRBV2 and TRBJ2-7; 7 bases are a match to TRBD2. Germline assignment: CDR1 SNHLY and CDR2 FYNNEI. With V trimmed by 3 bases and J by 4 bases, 6 bases remained unmatched. This CDR3 spans 14 amino acids. CDR3 residues: CASSDPGLNYEQYF. The CDR3 nucleotides are TGTGCCAGCAGTGACCCGGGACTAAATTACGAGCAGTACTTC.

V gene TRBV21-1 combines with J gene TRBJ1-2; TRBD1, the table's D call, was not compared with the DNA. TRBV21-1 is classified as a pseudogene. The length of the CDR3 is 16 residues. The CDR3 region is CASSKEIAGQGIGYTF. As DNA, the CDR3 is TGTGCCAGCAGCAAAGAGATAGCGGGACAGGGGATCGGCTACACCTTC.

The chain carries TRBV19 and TRBJ2-5; the D gene is possibly TRBD1 (6 bases). The CDR3 has 15 amino acids. Germline CDR1 is LNHDA and CDR2 is SQIVND (reference sequence). V dropped 6 bases and J dropped 4 bases, with 18 bases sitting between them. CDR3 sequence: CASSGKQGRGETQYF. The DNA of the CDR3 is TGTGCCAGTAGCGGTAAACAGGGAAGAGGAGAGACCCAGTACTTC.